This TCR beta chain came from a study of CD8 T cells in ankylosing spondylitis. The study, taken as a whole, reports: As for the disease-linked clones, they showed a CD8+ phenotype and occurred at relatively low frequencies in peripheral blood. What appeared characteristic of ankylosing spondylitis blood was a TCR beta motif of several highly homologous variants.

The germline V gene has CDR1 SGDLS and CDR2 YYNGEE. V trimming: 0 bases; J trimming: 4 bases; junction bases outside the gene matches: 11. The CDR3 has 17 amino acids. This clonotype was detected a few times. The antigen remains unidentified. TCR beta libraries were made by quantitative 5'-RACE with molecular barcodes. Using its own MiXCR run on the 5' RACE reads, TCRdb lists one record per CDR3 protein. The table lists under 250,000 distinct CDR3 sequences, 30% to 35% of them singletons. This chain uses TRBV9 with TRBJ2-3; 7 bases map to TRBD1. The sequence derives from a male donor with ankylosing spondylitis or in good health (not recorded which). Sequences were obtained from blood, either unsorted or a sorted T cell fraction (not recorded which). CDR3 loop: CASSVGLRGLMSDTQYF. For the CDR3, the DNA is TGTGCCAGCAGCGTAGGGCTTAGGGGGCTAATGTCAGATACGCAGTATTTT.